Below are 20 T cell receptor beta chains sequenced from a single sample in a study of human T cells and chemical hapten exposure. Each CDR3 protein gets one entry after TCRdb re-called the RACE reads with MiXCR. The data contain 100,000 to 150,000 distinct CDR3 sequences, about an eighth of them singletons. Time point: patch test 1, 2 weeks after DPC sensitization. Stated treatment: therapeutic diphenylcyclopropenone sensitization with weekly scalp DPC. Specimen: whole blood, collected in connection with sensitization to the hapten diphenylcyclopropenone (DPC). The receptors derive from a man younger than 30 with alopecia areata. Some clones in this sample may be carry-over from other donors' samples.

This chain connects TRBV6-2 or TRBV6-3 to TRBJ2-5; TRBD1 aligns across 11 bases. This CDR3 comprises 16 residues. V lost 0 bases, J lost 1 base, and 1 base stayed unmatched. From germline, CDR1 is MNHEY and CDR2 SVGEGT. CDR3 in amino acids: CASSYSGTGGQETQYF. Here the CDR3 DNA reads TGTGCCAGCAGTTACTCCGGGACAGGGGGCCAAGAGACCCAGTACTTC.

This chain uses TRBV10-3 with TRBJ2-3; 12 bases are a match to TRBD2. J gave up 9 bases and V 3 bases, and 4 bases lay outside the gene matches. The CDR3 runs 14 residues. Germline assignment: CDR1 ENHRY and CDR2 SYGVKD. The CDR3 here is CAISELAGGETQYF. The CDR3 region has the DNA TGTGCCATCAGTGAACTAGCGGGGGGTGAGACGCAGTATTTT.

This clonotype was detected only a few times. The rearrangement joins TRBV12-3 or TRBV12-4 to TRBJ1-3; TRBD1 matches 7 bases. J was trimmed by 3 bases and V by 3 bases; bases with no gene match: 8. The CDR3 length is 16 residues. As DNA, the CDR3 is TGTGCCAGCAGTTTTAGTCCAGGGGGGATTGGAAACACCATATATTTT. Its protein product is CASSFSPGGIGNTIYF.

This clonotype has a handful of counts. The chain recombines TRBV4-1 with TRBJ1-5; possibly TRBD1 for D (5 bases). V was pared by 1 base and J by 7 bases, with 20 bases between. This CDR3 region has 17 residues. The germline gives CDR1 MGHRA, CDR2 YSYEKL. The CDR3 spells CASSQAGDGRVEQPQHF. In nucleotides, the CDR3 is TGCGCCAGCAGCCAAGCGGGGGACGGCAGGGTTGAGCAGCCCCAGCATTTT.

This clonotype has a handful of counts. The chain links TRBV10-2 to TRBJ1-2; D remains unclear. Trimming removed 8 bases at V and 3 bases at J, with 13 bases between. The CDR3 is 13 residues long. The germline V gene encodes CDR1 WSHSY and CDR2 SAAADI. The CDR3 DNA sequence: TGCGCCAGCCGGGAGGGAAGATACTATGGCTACACCTTC. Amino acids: CASREGRYYGYTF.

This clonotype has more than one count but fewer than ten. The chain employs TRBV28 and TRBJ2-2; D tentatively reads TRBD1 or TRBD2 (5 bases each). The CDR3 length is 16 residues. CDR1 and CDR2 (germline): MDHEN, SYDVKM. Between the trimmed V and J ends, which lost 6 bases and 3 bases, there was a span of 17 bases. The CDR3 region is CASSLRDDRYTGELFF. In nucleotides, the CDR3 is TGTGCCAGCAGCCTCCGGGACGACAGATACACCGGGGAGCTGTTTTTT.

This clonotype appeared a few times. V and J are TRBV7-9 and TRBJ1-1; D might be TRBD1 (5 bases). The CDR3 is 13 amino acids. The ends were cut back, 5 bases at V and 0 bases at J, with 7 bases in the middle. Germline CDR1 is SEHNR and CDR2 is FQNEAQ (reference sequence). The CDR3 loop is CASSEGLNTEAFF. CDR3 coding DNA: TGTGCCAGCAGCGAGGGGCTGAACACTGAAGCTTTCTTT.

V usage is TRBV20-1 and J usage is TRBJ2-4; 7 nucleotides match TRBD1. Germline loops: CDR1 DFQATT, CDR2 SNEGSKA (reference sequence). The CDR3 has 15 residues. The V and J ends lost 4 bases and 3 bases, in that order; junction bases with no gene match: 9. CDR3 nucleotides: TGCAGTGCTAATATCAGGGGGTTCGACAAAAACATTCAGTACTTC. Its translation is CSANIRGFDKNIQYF.

CDR3 coding DNA: TGTGCCAGCTCACTTTATAATACCCCGAACTACGAGCAGTACGTC. Translation: CASSLYNTPNYEQYV. The chain combines TRBV18 with TRBJ2-7; D is unresolved. The CDR3 sequence is 15 residues long. V was cut by 4 bases and J by 3 bases, with 16 bases left in between. The germline gives CDR1 KGHSH, CDR2 LQKENI.

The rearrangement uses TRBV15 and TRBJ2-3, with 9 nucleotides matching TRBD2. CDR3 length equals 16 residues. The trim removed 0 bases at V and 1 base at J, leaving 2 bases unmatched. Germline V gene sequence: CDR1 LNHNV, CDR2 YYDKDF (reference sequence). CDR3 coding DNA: TGTGCCACCAGCAGAGAGCGGGGGGGCGGCACAGATACGCAGTATTTT. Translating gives CATSRERGGGTDTQYF.

In nucleotides, the CDR3 is TGTGCCAGCAGCTTAGTCACAGGGAAAGAGACCCAGTACTTC. Residues: CASSLVTGKETQYF. The chain links TRBV7-2 to TRBJ2-5; a possible D gene is TRBD1 (6 bases). CDR1 SGHTA and CDR2 FQGNSA come from the germline V gene. The V end lost 1 base, the J end lost 3 bases, and 9 bases lay between the germline ends. The CDR3 is 14 residues long. The full variable domain, in which reference TRBV7-2 and TRBJ2-5 provide the parts outside the CDR3, is GAGVSQSPSNKVTEKGKDVELRCDPISGHTALYWYRQSLGQGLEFLIYFQGNSAPDKSGLPSDRFSAERTGGSVSTLTIQRTQQEDSAVYLCASSLVTGKETQYFGPGTRLLVL.

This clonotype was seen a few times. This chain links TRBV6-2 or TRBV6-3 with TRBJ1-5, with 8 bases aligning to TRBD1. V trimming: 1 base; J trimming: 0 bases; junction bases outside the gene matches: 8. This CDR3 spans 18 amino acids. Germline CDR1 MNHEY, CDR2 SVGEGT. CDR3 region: CASSYYGTGGYSNQPQHF. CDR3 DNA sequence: TGTGCCAGCAGTTACTACGGGACAGGAGGGTATAGCAATCAGCCCCAGCATTTT.

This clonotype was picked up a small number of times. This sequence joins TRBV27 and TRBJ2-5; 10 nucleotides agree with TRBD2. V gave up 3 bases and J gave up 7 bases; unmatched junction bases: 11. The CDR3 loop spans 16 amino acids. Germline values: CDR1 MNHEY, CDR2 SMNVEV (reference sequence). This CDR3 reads CASSFQRGGRFWTQYF. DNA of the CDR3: TGTGCCAGCAGTTTCCAGCGGGGGGGCCGATTTTGGACCCAGTACTTC.

In DNA form, the CDR3 reads TGCAGCGTAGGCAGACAGGGAGCTGAAGCTTTCTTT. It translates to CSVGRQGAEAFF. The chain has TRBV29-1 and TRBJ1-1; TRBD1 matches at 7 bases. CDR3 size: 12 residues. Germline CDR1 SQVTM, CDR2 ANQGSEA. V shed 6 bases and J 6 bases; nucleotides not matched to a gene: 7.

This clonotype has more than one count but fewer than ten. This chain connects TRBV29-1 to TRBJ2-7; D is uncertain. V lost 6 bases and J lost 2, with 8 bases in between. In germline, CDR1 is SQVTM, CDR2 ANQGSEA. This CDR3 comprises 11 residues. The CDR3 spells CSVATAYEQYF. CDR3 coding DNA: TGCAGCGTAGCTACAGCCTACGAGCAGTACTTC.

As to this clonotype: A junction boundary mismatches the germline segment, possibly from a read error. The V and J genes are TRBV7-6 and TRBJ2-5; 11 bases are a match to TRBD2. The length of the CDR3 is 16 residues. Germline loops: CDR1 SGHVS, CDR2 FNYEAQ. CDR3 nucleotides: TGTGCCAGCAGCCTAGCGGGGGGTACCCTCCAAGAGACCCAGTACTTC. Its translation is CASSLAGGTLQETQYF.

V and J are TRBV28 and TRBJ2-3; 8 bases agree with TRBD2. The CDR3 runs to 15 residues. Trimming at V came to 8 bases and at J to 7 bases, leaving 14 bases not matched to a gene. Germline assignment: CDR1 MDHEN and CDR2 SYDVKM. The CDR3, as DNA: TGTGCCAGCTCCGTTACCAGCGGGGGCCACCATACGCAGTATTTT. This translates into CASSVTSGGHHTQYF.

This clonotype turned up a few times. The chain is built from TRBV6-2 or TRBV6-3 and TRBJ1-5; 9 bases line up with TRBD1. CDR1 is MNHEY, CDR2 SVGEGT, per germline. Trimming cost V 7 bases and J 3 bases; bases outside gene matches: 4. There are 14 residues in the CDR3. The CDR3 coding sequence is TGTGCCAGCACCCCACAGGGGGCCAATCAGCCCCAGCATTTT. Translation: CASTPQGANQPQHF.

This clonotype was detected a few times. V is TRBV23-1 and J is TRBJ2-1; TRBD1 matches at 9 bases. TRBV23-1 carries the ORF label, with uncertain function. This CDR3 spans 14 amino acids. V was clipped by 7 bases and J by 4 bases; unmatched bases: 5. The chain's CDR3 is CASIQGAFYNEQFF. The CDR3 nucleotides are TGCGCCAGCATACAGGGGGCTTTTTACAATGAGCAGTTCTTC.

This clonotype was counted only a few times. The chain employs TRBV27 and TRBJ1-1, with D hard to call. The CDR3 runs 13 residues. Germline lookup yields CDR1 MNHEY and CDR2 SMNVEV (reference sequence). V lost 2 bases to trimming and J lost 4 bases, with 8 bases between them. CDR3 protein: CASSLIVGTEAFF. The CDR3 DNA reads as TGTGCCAGCAGTTTAATAGTGGGCACTGAAGCTTTCTTT.